The present entry profiles one T cell receptor (beta chain) with its context. Its cognate antigen has yet to be identified. No base-level quality is on record; no much larger clone is a single base apart. From the germline V gene, CDR1 is WSHSY and CDR2 is SAAADI. The CDR3, cysteine through phenylalanine, is 10 amino acids long. Kept here is only the CDR3 DNA, which spans 30 bases and is read in frame from base 1. V is reduced by 6 bases and J by 8 bases, leaving a spacing of 5 bases between them. The method behind the library was the immunoSEQ multiplex PCR assay. What TCRdb holds here is the immuneACCESS table cut down to in-frame rearrangements. Part of the clones is not present; checked against another copy, under half of the missing clones reflect an unresolved V gene, and the others are unexplained. This sample gives 100,000 or so clones in total; approximately 90% of them show up just once. The top ten clones comprise around 3.2% of the sample.

The data were taken from a study of T cell changes during pregnancy in multiple sclerosis (dated by TCRdb to the late 2010s). Background for the entire study: The study examined how the T cell repertoire changed over the course of pregnancy in women with multiple sclerosis.

Sequencing used peripheral blood, obtained after pregnancy. The rearrangement combines TRBV10-2 with TRBJ1-3, with the D segment identity uncertain. The receptor's source is a female donor with multiple sclerosis, enrolled in a pregnancy study. CDR3 protein: CASRGDTIYF. The DNA sequence is given as TGCGCCAGCAGGGGAGACACCATATATTTT.